Shown below are 22 T cell receptor beta chains from a single sample sequenced in a study of human T cells and chemical hapten exposure. The time point: patch test 1, 2 weeks after DPC sensitization. Treatment indicated: therapeutic diphenylcyclopropenone sensitization with weekly scalp DPC. Extraction yielded total RNA from whole blood (unfractionated). A single record per CDR3 protein comes from TCRdb applying MiXCR to the RACE reads. This sample yields 40,000 or so distinct CDR3 sequences, of which more than 3% are seen a single time; approximately 24% belongs to the top ten. This material consisted of whole blood, taken in connection with sensitization to the hapten diphenylcyclopropenone (DPC). The receptors were sampled from a man aged 50 to 59 with alopecia areata. Some clones in this sample may be carry-over from other donors' samples.

This clonotype has a count of ten or more. Written as DNA, the CDR3 is TGCAGTGCTAGAGCGGGCGGGGACTCCTACAATGAGCAGTTCTTC. As protein: CSARAGGDSYNEQFF. The chain employs TRBV20-1 and TRBJ2-1, with D possibly being TRBD2 (6 bases). The CDR3 sequence is 15 residues long. The V end lost 1 base, the J end lost 0 bases, and 10 bases lay between the germline ends. Per the germline V gene, CDR1 is DFQATT and CDR2 is SNEGSKA (reference sequence).

This clonotype was seen repeatedly, ten times or more. CDR3 bases: TGTGCCAGCATCATGGCTAGCGCCGGACGCCCGAACACTGAAGCTTTCTTT. Protein: CASIMASAGRPNTEAFF. The rearrangement links TRBV28 to TRBJ1-1; unclear D gene. Germline lookup yields CDR1 MDHEN and CDR2 SYDVKM. The CDR3 length is 17 residues. Between the trimmed V and J ends, which lost 7 bases and 1 base, there was a span of 22 bases.

This clonotype was recorded many times. The V gene is TRBV12-3 or TRBV12-4, the J gene TRBJ2-7; tentative D call: TRBD1 (5 bases). The CDR3 has 15 residues. Trimming left V 0 bases short and J 3 bases short, with 12 bases between. CDR3 nucleotide sequence: TGTGCCAGCAGTTTAGCGGGGCTGGCGAACTACGAGCAGTACTTC. It translates to CASSLAGLANYEQYF.

By share, this clonotype ranks as medium-sized (0.01 to 0.1%). The rearrangement joins TRBV12-3 or TRBV12-4 to TRBJ2-2, with D unresolved. The CDR3 runs 13 residues. The ends were cut back, 6 bases at V and 1 base at J, with 6 bases in the middle. CDR3 DNA sequence: TGTGCCAGCAGGGCCCTGAACACCGGGGAGCTGTTTTTT. Translated, it gives CASRALNTGELFF.

V usage is TRBV27 and J usage is TRBJ2-3, with D uncertain. V lost 4 bases, J lost 2 bases, and 7 bases lay in between. The CDR3 totals 13 residues. Germline CDR1 reads MNHEY; CDR2 reads SMNVEV (reference sequence). This CDR3 is CASSYEVTDTQYF. The CDR3 nucleotides read TGTGCCAGCAGTTACGAGGTCACAGATACGCAGTATTTT.

Many counts were recorded for this clonotype. V gene TRBV6-6 combines with J gene TRBJ1-5; 11 nucleotides match TRBD1. Germline V gives CDR1 MNHNY, CDR2 SVGAGI (reference sequence). The CDR3 loop spans 17 amino acids. The ends lost 0 bases at V and 3 bases at J; junction bases unmatched: 4. CDR3 in DNA: TGTGCCAGCAGTTACTCTGGGGACAGGGGGTTCAATCAGCCCCAGCATTTT. Protein: CASSYSGDRGFNQPQHF.

This clonotype was observed many times. Here the CDR3 reads CASNLAGALGETQYF. CDR3 nucleotides: TGTGCCAGCAACCTAGCGGGAGCCCTCGGAGAGACCCAGTACTTC. This sequence joins TRBV27 and TRBJ2-5, with 10 bases lining up with TRBD2. Germline CDR1 and CDR2: MNHEY and SMNVEV (reference sequence). The CDR3 has 15 amino acids. V dropped 7 bases and J dropped 4; count of bases not matched to a gene: 9.

The table lists this clonotype with many counts. The chain joins TRBV30 to TRBJ1-5, with D possibly TRBD1 on 5 matching bases. Deletions cut 3 bases from V and 5 bases from J, with 14 bases between. Germline CDR1 is GTSNPN and CDR2 is SVGIG (reference sequence). CDR3 length: 14 residues. CDR3 sequence (DNA): TGTGCCTGGAGCGCCCCCCCAGGGTATCAGCCCCAGCATTTT. Translated: CAWSAPPGYQPQHF.

This clonotype was detected ten times or more. V and J are TRBV24-1 and TRBJ2-1; D is unclear. Trimming left V 7 bases short and J 3 bases short, with 15 bases between. The CDR3 is 15 amino acids. Germline CDR1 KGHDR, CDR2 SFDVKD. The CDR3 spells CATSESGPLYNEQFF. CDR3 nucleotides: TGTGCCACCAGCGAATCAGGACCGCTCTACAATGAGCAGTTCTTC.

The CDR3 coding sequence is TGCGCCAGCAGCCAAGGATCCCCAGGGGAAAAACTGTTTTTT. As protein: CASSQGSPGEKLFF. The V and J genes are TRBV4-3 and TRBJ1-4; a weak D match, TRBD1 (5 bases). From germline, CDR1 is LGHNA and CDR2 YSLEER. V lost 1 base to trimming and J lost 8 bases, with 11 bases between them. This CDR3 is built from 14 residues.

This clonotype was counted ten times or more. This chain links TRBV28 with TRBJ2-7, with a tentative D call TRBD2 (6 bases). V lost 6 bases to trimming and J lost 0 bases, with 9 bases between them. There are 13 residues in the CDR3. CDR1 is MDHEN, CDR2 SYDVKM, per germline. The CDR3 bases are TGTGCCAGCAGGGCGGGGATCTCCTACGAGCAGTACTTC. Its protein product is CASRAGISYEQYF. The full variable domain, with the rest looked up from reference TRBV28 and TRBJ2-7, is DVKVTQSSRYLVKRTGEKVFLECVQDMDHENMFWYRQDPGLGLRLIYFSYDVKMKEKGDIPEGYSVSREKKERFSLILESASTNQTSMYLCASRAGISYEQYFGPGTRLTVT.

Many counts were recorded for this clonotype. This chain uses TRBV10-3 with TRBJ2-7; weak D call: TRBD1 (5 bases). With 11 bases removed from V and 4 bases from J, the gap between germline ends came to 15 bases. Germline V gene lookup returns CDR1 ENHRY and CDR2 SYGVKD. This CDR3 has 12 residues. CDR3: CAASRQFYEQYF. CDR3 bases: TGTGCCGCATCCCGACAGTTTTACGAGCAGTACTTC.

This clonotype was observed many times. This chain connects TRBV19 to TRBJ2-1, with D tentatively TRBD1 (6 bases). V lost 4 bases and J 0 bases, leaving 13 bases between the germline ends. There are 16 residues in the CDR3. Germline V CDR1 and CDR2: LNHDA, SQIVND (reference sequence). Here the CDR3 DNA reads TGTGCCAGTAGTAGACAGGCCCCTAGCTCCTACAATGAGCAGTTCTTC. Translating it yields CASSRQAPSSYNEQFF. Supplemented by reference TRBV19 and TRBJ2-1, the full variable domain reads DGGITQSPKYLFRKEGQNVTLSCEQNLNHDAMYWYRQDPGQGLRLIYYSQIVNDFQKGDIAEGYSVSREKKESFPLTVTSAQKNPTAFYLCASSRQAPSSYNEQFFGPGTRLTVL.

V usage is TRBV29-1 and J usage is TRBJ2-7; 13 bases align to TRBD2. Germline CDR1 SQVTM, CDR2 ANQGSEA. CDR3 length: 16 amino acids. The trim removed 6 bases at V and 0 bases at J, leaving 8 bases unmatched. CDR3 sequence reads: CSVRGGLAGSSYEQYF. CDR3 in DNA: TGCAGCGTGAGGGGGGGACTAGCGGGATCCTCCTACGAGCAGTACTTC.

This clonotype was recorded at least ten times. The gene calls are TRBV7-3 and TRBJ2-3; the match to TRBD2 covers 10 bases. After removal of 1 base from V and 8 bases from J, the junction contained 3 bases not matched to a gene. CDR1 and CDR2 (germline): SGHTA, FQGTGA. CDR3 length equals 14 residues. CDR3 sequence reads: CASSLRLAGATQYF. The DNA of the CDR3 is TGTGCCAGCAGCTTAAGGCTAGCGGGAGCTACGCAGTATTTT. Based on the CDR3 plus reference TRBV7-3 and TRBJ2-3, the full variable domain is GAGVSQTPSNKVTEKGKYVELRCDPISGHTALYWYRQSLGQGPEFLIYFQGTGAADDSGLPNDRFFAVRPEGSVSTLKIQRTERGDSAVYLCASSLRLAGATQYFGPGTRLTVL.

This clonotype was observed many times. CDR3: CASSMLGYTEAFF. In DNA, the CDR3 is TGTGCCAGCAGCATGTTGGGGTACACTGAAGCTTTCTTT. The chain combines TRBV7-3 with TRBJ1-1; D ambiguous. V was clipped by 5 bases and J by 3 bases, with 10 bases between them. The CDR3 length is 13 residues. Germline V lookup: CDR1 SGHTA, CDR2 FQGTGA. Full variable domain (rest looked up from reference TRBV7-3 and TRBJ1-1): GAGVSQTPSNKVTEKGKYVELRCDPISGHTALYWYRQSLGQGPEFLIYFQGTGAADDSGLPNDRFFAVRPEGSVSTLKIQRTERGDSAVYLCASSMLGYTEAFFGQGTRLTVV.

The chain carries TRBV6-5 and TRBJ1-5, with a weak D call TRBD1 (6 bases). Trimming cost V 0 bases and J 5 bases, with 11 bases left between them. The CDR3 is 15 amino acids. Germline V gene data show CDR1 as MNHEY and CDR2 as SVGAGI. The CDR3, as DNA: TGTGCCAGCAGTTACTCAACCGGGGGCGATCAGCCCCAGCATTTT. Translating gives CASSYSTGGDQPQHF.

This clonotype was recorded at least ten times. V gene TRBV11-3 combines with J gene TRBJ2-1, with 13 bases aligning to TRBD2. V lost 1 base and J lost 9; bases outside the gene matches: 6. Germline-derived CDR1 and CDR2 are SGHNT and YENEEA. The CDR3 is 16 amino acids. CDR3 nucleotide sequence: TGTGCCAGCAGCTTAGGTGGACTAGCGGGAGCTTTTGAGCAGTTCTTC. Protein product: CASSLGGLAGAFEQFF.

Ten or more counts support this clonotype. The chain links TRBV6-2 or TRBV6-3 to TRBJ2-7; D ambiguous. CDR1 is MNHEY, CDR2 SVGEGT, per germline. Trimming cost V 6 bases and J 3 bases, with 9 bases left between them. The CDR3 runs 12 residues. CDR3 bases: TGTGCCAGCAGGAGGACGGTCTACGAGCAGTACTTC. Its translation: CASRRTVYEQYF.

This clonotype was seen ten or more times. The chain joins TRBV6-1 to TRBJ2-7; D perhaps matches TRBD1 (6 bases). The V end lost 8 bases, the J end lost 0 bases, and 11 bases lay between the germline ends. The germline V gene has CDR1 MNHNS and CDR2 SASEGT. CDR3 length: 13 residues. The CDR3 DNA follows: TGTGCCAGCCGGACAGTTGTCTCCTACGAGCAGTACTTC. This codes for CASRTVVSYEQYF.

In its sample, this clonotype was seen many times. V and J are TRBV29-1 and TRBJ1-3; D possibly corresponds to TRBD1 (6 bases). The CDR3 is 15 residues long. The germline V gene encodes CDR1 SQVTM and CDR2 ANQGSEA. The ends were cut back, 5 bases at V and 0 bases at J, with 14 bases in the middle. The CDR3 sequence is CSVMDRYFSGNTIYF. CDR3 DNA sequence: TGCAGCGTTATGGACAGATACTTCTCTGGAAACACCATATATTTT.

This clonotype was detected only a few times. The rearrangement joins TRBV24-1 to TRBJ1-1, with D possibly TRBD1 on 5 matching bases. The CDR3 is made up of 13 amino acids. Per germline, CDR1 KGHDR and CDR2 SFDVKD. V was cut by 9 bases and J by 2 bases, with 12 bases left in between. In DNA, the CDR3 is TGTGCCACCGTGGGGGGGGGAAACACTGAAGCTTTCTTT. Translation gives CATVGGGNTEAFF.